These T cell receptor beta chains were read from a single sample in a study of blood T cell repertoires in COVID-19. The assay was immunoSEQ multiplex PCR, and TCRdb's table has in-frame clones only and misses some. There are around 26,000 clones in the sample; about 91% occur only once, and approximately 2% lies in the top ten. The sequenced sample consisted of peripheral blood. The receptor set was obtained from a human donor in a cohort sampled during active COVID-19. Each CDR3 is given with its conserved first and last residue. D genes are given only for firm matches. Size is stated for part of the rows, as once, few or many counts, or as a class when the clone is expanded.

cdr3_aa: CASSRRGANNEQFF
cdr3_nt: TGTGCCAGCAGTCGTCGGGGGGCAAACAATGAGCAGTTCTTC
clone_size: -
v_call: TRBV2
j_call: TRBJ2-1
d_call: -

cdr3_aa: CASSRGLAGGDNEQFF
cdr3_nt: TGTGCCAGCAGCCGGGGACTAGCGGGAGGGGACAATGAGCAGTTCTTC
clone_size: -
v_call: TRBV11-1
j_call: TRBJ2-1
d_call: TRBD2

cdr3_aa: CASSSGGGASKQYF
cdr3_nt: TGTGCCAGCAGCTCAGGCGGGGGCGCATCAAAGCAGTACTTC
clone_size: -
v_call: TRBV3-1/TRBV3-2
j_call: TRBJ2-7
d_call: -

cdr3_aa: CAWSVGRDQPQHF
cdr3_nt: TGTGCCTGGAGTGTAGGGAGGGATCAGCCCCAGCATTTT
clone_size: -
v_call: TRBV30
j_call: TRBJ1-5
d_call: -

cdr3_aa: CASSSGTGTGGSNEQFF
cdr3_nt: TGCGCCAGCAGCTCCGGCACCGGGACAGGGGGATCAAATGAGCAGTTCTTC
clone_size: -
v_call: TRBV5-1
j_call: TRBJ2-1
d_call: TRBD1

cdr3_aa: CASSLPGSTGAAEQYF
cdr3_nt: TGTGCCAGCAGCTTGCCGGGCTCGACAGGAGCGGCCGAGCAGTACTTC
clone_size: -
v_call: TRBV5-4
j_call: TRBJ2-7
d_call: -

cdr3_aa: CASSLGLTVQETQYF
cdr3_nt: TGTGCCAGCAGCTTAGGATTGACAGTACAAGAGACCCAGTACTTC
clone_size: once
v_call: TRBV7-9
j_call: TRBJ2-5
d_call: -

cdr3_aa: CASSLLGGAGTEAFF
cdr3_nt: TGTGCCAGCAGTTTATTAGGGGGGGCTGGCACTGAAGCTTTCTTT
clone_size: -
v_call: TRBV27
j_call: TRBJ1-1
d_call: -

cdr3_aa: CASSQDGSGQETQYF
cdr3_nt: TGTGCCAGCAGCCAGGACGGTAGCGGCCAAGAGACCCAGTACTTC
clone_size: -
v_call: TRBV11-3
j_call: TRBJ2-5
d_call: -

cdr3_aa: CASRVYGGIGELFF
cdr3_nt: TGTGCCAGCAGAGTGTACGGGGGGATCGGGGAGCTGTTTTTT
clone_size: -
v_call: TRBV2
j_call: TRBJ2-2
d_call: TRBD2

cdr3_aa: CASSATGVGNSPLHF
cdr3_nt: TGTGCCAGCAGCGCCACAGGGGTTGGGAATTCACCCCTCCACTTT
clone_size: -
v_call: TRBV7-9
j_call: TRBJ1-6
d_call: TRBD1

cdr3_aa: CASSLVGQGPTGELFF
cdr3_nt: TGCGCCAGCAGCTTGGTGGGGCAAGGGCCCACCGGGGAGCTGTTTTTT
clone_size: -
v_call: TRBV5-1
j_call: TRBJ2-2
d_call: -

cdr3_aa: CASSAPGLTTYEQYF
cdr3_nt: TGTGCCAGCAGTGCCCCAGGCTTAACCACCTACGAGCAGTACTTC
clone_size: -
v_call: TRBV6-4
j_call: TRBJ2-7
d_call: -

cdr3_aa: CASSAWLSGSNF
cdr3_nt: TGTGCCAGCAGCGCATGGCTGTCAGGGTCCAACTTC
clone_size: -
v_call: TRBV9
j_call: TRBJ1-2
d_call: -

cdr3_aa: CASSLGLAGGHNIQYF
cdr3_nt: TGTGCCAGCAGTTTAGGACTAGCGGGAGGGCATAACATTCAGTACTTC
clone_size: -
v_call: TRBV28
j_call: TRBJ2-4
d_call: TRBD2

cdr3_aa: CASSLGQGNYGYTF
cdr3_nt: TGCGCCAGCAGCTTGGGACAGGGAAACTATGGCTACACCTTC
clone_size: -
v_call: TRBV5-1
j_call: TRBJ1-2
d_call: TRBD1

cdr3_aa: CASSLSIATNEKLFF
cdr3_nt: TGCGCCAGCAGCTTGTCGATAGCAACTAATGAAAAACTGTTTTTT
clone_size: -
v_call: TRBV5-1
j_call: TRBJ1-4
d_call: -

cdr3_aa: CASSSPRADDYGEQFF
cdr3_nt: TGTGCCAGCAGTTCCCCACGGGCGGACGACTATGGTGAGCAGTTCTTC
clone_size: -
v_call: TRBV6-6
j_call: TRBJ2-1
d_call: -

cdr3_aa: CASSLDTGANNEKLFF
cdr3_nt: TGTGCCAGCAGCTTAGACACAGGCGCAAATAATGAAAAACTGTTTTTT
clone_size: -
v_call: TRBV5-4
j_call: TRBJ1-4
d_call: -

cdr3_aa: CATSARGTVSYEQYF
cdr3_nt: TGTGCCACCAGTGCACGGGGGACAGTTTCCTACGAGCAGTACTTC
clone_size: -
v_call: TRBV24-1
j_call: TRBJ2-7
d_call: -

cdr3_aa: CASSDSQVEGETQYF
cdr3_nt: TGCGCCAGCAGTGATAGTCAGGTTGAGGGAGAGACCCAGTACTTC
clone_size: -
v_call: TRBV10-2
j_call: TRBJ2-5
d_call: -

cdr3_aa: CASSPTLTNYGYTF
cdr3_nt: TGTGCCAGCAGCCCGACACTCACTAACTATGGCTACACCTTC
clone_size: -
v_call: TRBV5-6
j_call: TRBJ1-2
d_call: -

cdr3_aa: CASSFTLAQTSSLNTEAFF
cdr3_nt: TGCGCCAGCAGCTTCACATTGGCACAGACATCTTCCTTGAACACTGAAGCTTTCTTT
clone_size: -
v_call: TRBV5-1
j_call: TRBJ1-1
d_call: -

cdr3_aa: CASSNGLAGGETQYF
cdr3_nt: TGCGCCAGCAGCAACGGACTAGCGGGAGGAGAGACCCAGTACTTC
clone_size: -
v_call: TRBV4-1
j_call: TRBJ2-5
d_call: TRBD2

cdr3_aa: CASSQGHITGELFF
cdr3_nt: TGTGCCAGCAGCCAGGGACATATTACCGGGGAGCTGTTTTTT
clone_size: -
v_call: TRBV3-1/TRBV3-2
j_call: TRBJ2-2
d_call: -

cdr3_aa: CASSPSSGNTIYF
cdr3_nt: TGCGCCAGCAGCCCCAGCTCTGGAAACACCATATATTTT
clone_size: -
v_call: TRBV5-1
j_call: TRBJ1-3
d_call: -

cdr3_aa: CASSVSSSYNEQFF
cdr3_nt: TGTGCCAGCAGCGTAAGTAGCTCCTACAATGAGCAGTTCTTC
clone_size: -
v_call: TRBV9
j_call: TRBJ2-1
d_call: -

cdr3_aa: CASSFTSGIDYEQYF
cdr3_nt: TGTGCCAGCAGCTTCACTAGCGGGATAGATTACGAGCAGTACTTC
clone_size: -
v_call: TRBV11-2
j_call: TRBJ2-7
d_call: TRBD2

cdr3_aa: CASSPAAPGTEAFF
cdr3_nt: TGTGCCAGCTCACCAGCCGCCCCGGGGACTGAAGCTTTCTTT
clone_size: once
v_call: TRBV18
j_call: TRBJ1-1
d_call: -

cdr3_aa: CASNTRQGLAGELFF
cdr3_nt: TGCGCCAGCAACACACGACAGGGGTTGGCCGGGGAGCTGTTTTTT
clone_size: -
v_call: TRBV4-3
j_call: TRBJ2-2
d_call: TRBD1

cdr3_aa: CASSFSDRLYNEQFF
cdr3_nt: TGTGCCAGCAGTTTTTCGGACAGGTTATACAATGAGCAGTTCTTC
clone_size: -
v_call: TRBV27
j_call: TRBJ2-1
d_call: TRBD1

cdr3_aa: CASSPYQLAGAWEQFF
cdr3_nt: TGCGCCAGCAGTCCCTATCAACTAGCGGGAGCGTGGGAGCAGTTCTTC
clone_size: -
v_call: TRBV4-1
j_call: TRBJ2-1
d_call: TRBD2

cdr3_aa: CASSDRGLASYEQYF
cdr3_nt: TGCGCCAGCAGTGACCGCGGACTGGCCTCCTACGAGCAGTACTTC
clone_size: -
v_call: TRBV10-2
j_call: TRBJ2-7
d_call: -